The 10 T cell receptor beta chains given below trace back to one sample, sequenced in a study of blood T cell repertoires in COVID-19. Using immunoSEQ multiplex PCR, the repertoire was profiled, and TCRdb retains in-frame clones only, with some absent. The sample yields over 50,000 clones, about 91% seen once. Sequenced input: peripheral blood. All receptors derive from a man aged 50-59 years with active COVID-19.

This clone is a singleton in its sample. The J gene is TRBJ1-2, the V gene TRBV28, with 7 bases lining up with TRBD1. Germline trimming cut 4 bases from V and 5 bases from J; bases unmatched to any gene: 10. CDR1 MDHEN and CDR2 SYDVKM come from the germline V gene. The CDR3 loop spans 15 amino acids. CDR3 sequence (DNA): TGTGCCAGCAGTTCCGGACAGGCCAGGCGGTATGGCTACACCTTC. Translation gives CASSSGQARRYGYTF.

The chain joins TRBV6-5 to TRBJ2-7; D perhaps matches TRBD1 (6 bases). The germline V gene has CDR1 MNHEY and CDR2 SVGAGI. Trimming left V 6 bases short and J 5 bases short, with 20 bases between. The CDR3 spans 15 residues. CDR3 protein: CASRTRQAGGDEQYF. The DNA of the CDR3 is TGTGCCAGCAGGACCCGACAGGCGGGTGGGGACGAGCAGTACTTC.

CDR3 protein: CASSFPGLTETQYF. The CDR3 DNA reads as TGTGCCAGCAGCTTTCCGGGACTCACGGAGACCCAGTACTTC. V is TRBV5-4 and J is TRBJ2-5; D might be TRBD2 (6 bases). Per germline, CDR1 SGHNT and CDR2 YYREEE (reference sequence). This CDR3 contains 14 residues. V dropped 2 bases and J dropped 5 bases, with 13 bases sitting between them.

V and J are TRBV4-2 and TRBJ1-1, with D possibly being TRBD1 (5 bases). Germline loops: CDR1 LGHNA, CDR2 YNFKEQ. The CDR3 loop spans 15 amino acids. The V gene lost 1 base and the J gene lost 3 bases, with 12 bases spanning the gap. This CDR3 reads CASSQGAGFDTEAFF. The CDR3 DNA sequence: TGTGCCAGCAGCCAAGGTGCAGGGTTTGACACTGAAGCTTTCTTT.

This chain joins TRBV5-4 and TRBJ1-1; 9 nucleotides align to TRBD1. The CDR3 runs to 15 residues. The V gene's germline CDR1 is SGHNT and CDR2 YYREEE (reference sequence). Unmatched junction bases numbered 8, after V lost 4 bases and J lost 4 bases. CDR3 protein: CASSTTGGKVTEAFF. CDR3 nucleotides: TGTGCCAGCAGCACTACAGGGGGCAAGGTCACTGAAGCTTTCTTT.

The sample holds one count of this clone. The chain employs TRBV3-1 (or the pseudogene TRBV3-2) and TRBJ1-6, with 7 bases identical to TRBD1. CDR1 is LGHDT, CDR2 YNNKEL, per germline (reference sequence). This CDR3 has 16 residues. The trim removed 2 bases at V and 7 bases at J, leaving 8 bases unmatched. The CDR3 region has the DNA TGTGCCAGCAGCCAATCCCAGGACAGGATAAATTCACCCCTCCACTTT. Amino acids: CASSQSQDRINSPLHF.

Note on this clone: One end of the junction is discordant with germline, which a read error may explain. The rearrangement joins TRBV27 to TRBJ1-6; the D is unclear. The CDR3 extends over 13 amino acids. The germline gives CDR1 MNHEY, CDR2 SMNVEV (reference sequence). The CDR3 nucleotides read TGTGTCAGCAGTTTTGGGCAGGCCAGACCCCTCCACTTT. Residues: CVSSFGQARPLHF.

J is TRBJ2-2 and V is TRBV5-6; possible D gene TRBD1, 5 bases. The CDR3 sequence is 14 residues long. V shed 4 bases and J shed 6 bases, with 13 bases lying between them. Germline CDR1 SGHDT, CDR2 YYEEEE. CDR3 residues: CASSPRGRAGELFF. CDR3 in DNA: TGTGCCAGCAGCCCTAGGGGTCGGGCCGGGGAGCTGTTTTTT.

The sample holds a few counts of this clone. J is TRBJ2-7 and V is TRBV3-1 (or the pseudogene TRBV3-2); D call uncertain. Germline CDR1 LGHDT, CDR2 YNNKEL (reference sequence). This CDR3 is built from 13 residues. V was clipped by 1 base and J by 1 base, with 5 bases between them. The DNA of the CDR3 is TGTGCCAGCAGCCAAGCCCTATCCTACGAGCAGTACTTC. As protein: CASSQALSYEQYF.

The gene calls are TRBV7-2 and TRBJ2-5; D is ambiguous. CDR3 size: 14 residues. V gave up 1 base and J gave up 3 bases, with 9 bases separating them. Germline CDR1 SGHTA, CDR2 FQGNSA. CDR3 bases: TGTGCCAGCAGCTTAGTCGTCCGCGAAGAGACCCAGTACTTC. Its protein is CASSLVVREETQYF.